This TCR beta chain is drawn from a study of beta chain features in type 1 diabetes. The CDR3 has 13 residues. From germline, CDR1 is SQVTM and CDR2 ANQGSEA. Trimming took 5 bases from V and 2 from J; bases not matched to a gene: 4. Whole-study results and caveats: Individuals with type 1 diabetes displayed fewer insertions and more deletions at VDJ junctions.

Averaging roughly 100 mL, one heparinised blood draw was given by each donor. Cells sorted by CD45RO/CCR7/CD25/CD127/CD95/CD27 comprised CD4+ naive, central memory, regulatory and stem cell-like memory cells. The table lists this clone with a few counts. The target antigen is unknown. The entirety of the isolated RNA underwent reverse transcription, so expressed TCRB transcripts were sequenced. The average output of naive, central memory and regulatory T cell samples was a few million reads. The repertoire was sequenced with immunoSEQ multiplex PCR; TCRdb's copy has only in-frame clones and lacks some. Of roughly 450,000 clones in the sample, over 10% were seen once.

The sequence came from a woman aged 18-35 years in good health. The V call is TRBV29-1, the J call TRBJ2-5, with 8 positions matching TRBD1. The material sequenced was naive CD4+ T cells from blood. Written as DNA, the CDR3 is TGCAGCGTTACCGGGACAGGACAAGAGACCCAGTACTTC. As protein: CSVTGTGQETQYF.